Presented here are 32 T cell receptor beta chains from one specimen sequenced in a study of blood T cell repertoires in COVID-19. Data came from immunoSEQ multiplex PCR; TCRdb stores just in-frame clones and leaves some out. The table records about 280,000 clones, roughly 87% of them present only once. Source material: peripheral blood. These receptors originate from a human donor in a cohort sampled during active COVID-19.

This clone was recorded only once. This chain links TRBV15 with TRBJ2-5; weak D call: TRBD2 (6 bases). The CDR3 contains 14 residues. The germline gives CDR1 LNHNV, CDR2 YYDKDF (reference sequence). With 7 bases removed from V and 3 bases from J, the gap between germline ends came to 15 bases. CDR3 residues: CATKGASAEETQYF. CDR3 nucleotide sequence: TGTGCCACCAAAGGGGCTAGCGCTGAAGAGACCCAGTACTTC.

The J gene is TRBJ2-7, the V gene TRBV7-6; 11 bases are a match to TRBD2. CDR1 is SGHVS, CDR2 FNYEAQ, per germline. With 0 bases clipped from V and 3 bases from J, the junction kept 4 bases outside the gene matches. The CDR3 loop spans 16 amino acids. The CDR3 DNA is TGTGCCAGCAGCTTAGCGTCGACTAGCGGGAACTACGAGCAGTACTTC. Its protein is CASSLASTSGNYEQYF.

The V and J genes are TRBV3-1 (or the pseudogene TRBV3-2) and TRBJ1-2; 8 bases fit TRBD1. V was pared by 2 bases and J by 4 bases, with 3 bases of the junction left unmatched. Germline CDR1 LGHDT, CDR2 YNNKEL (reference sequence). The CDR3 is 14 residues long. The CDR3 loop reads CASSQQGASYGYTF. In nucleotides, the CDR3 is TGTGCCAGCAGCCAACAGGGGGCTAGCTATGGCTACACCTTC.

The rearrangement uses TRBV5-1 and TRBJ2-1; possible D gene TRBD1, 6 bases. Trimming shortened V by 3 bases and J by 8 bases, and 15 bases separated the two germline ends. Germline loops: CDR1 SGHRS, CDR2 YFSETQ. The CDR3 contains 14 residues. Written as DNA, the CDR3 is TGCGCCAGCAGCTGGGGACAAATGATGGATGAGCAGTTCTTC. Translated, it gives CASSWGQMMDEQFF. The entire variable domain, with the rest obtained from reference TRBV5-1 and TRBJ2-1, is as follows: KAGVTQTPRYLIKTRGQQVTLSCSPISGHRSVSWYQQTPGQGLQFLFEYFSETQRNKGNFPGRFSGRQFSNSRSEMNVSTLELGDSALYLCASSWGQMMDEQFFGPGTRLTVL.

The J gene is TRBJ2-7, the V gene TRBV18, with D unresolved. Trimming took 1 base from V and 7 from J, leaving 5 bases between them. The CDR3 has 11 amino acids. Per the germline V gene, CDR1 is KGHSH and CDR2 is LQKENI. CDR3 coding DNA: TGTGCCAGCTCACCACAAGCTGAGCAGTACTTC. This translates into CASSPQAEQYF.

The CDR3 sequence is CASSFRIAGGHEQYF. CDR3 sequence (DNA): TGTGCCAGCAGTTTCCGGATAGCGGGAGGACACGAGCAGTACTTC. This chain connects TRBV27 to TRBJ2-7; 10 bases are a match to TRBD2. V lost 3 bases to trimming and J lost 5 bases; unmatched junction nucleotides: 7. CDR1 and CDR2 from the germline V gene are MNHEY and SMNVEV (reference sequence). CDR3 length equals 15 residues.

The chain recombines TRBV2 with TRBJ2-1; 16 nucleotides agree with TRBD2. Germline-derived CDR1 and CDR2 are SNHLY and FYNNEI. The CDR3 extends over 18 amino acids. The junction had 11 bases not matched to a gene; V was cut back by 6 bases and J by 6 bases. DNA for the CDR3: TGTGCCAGCAGACCCAGATGGGGACTAGCGGGAGGGCCCAATGAGCAGTTCTTC. Its translation: CASRPRWGLAGGPNEQFF.

This chain joins TRBV5-1 and TRBJ2-5; D may be TRBD2 (5 bases). The ends were cut back, 5 bases at V and 4 bases at J, with 18 bases in the middle. The CDR3 is 15 amino acids. The V gene's germline CDR1 is SGHRS and CDR2 YFSETQ. CDR3 sequence (DNA): TGCGCCAGCAGGAGGGAGATACTTGATATAGAGACCCAGTACTTC. It is translated as CASRREILDIETQYF.

The V call is TRBV11-2, the J call TRBJ2-1; the D is unclear. V shed 1 base and J shed 4 bases, with 17 bases lying between them. The CDR3 has 17 amino acids. Looked up from germline, CDR1 is SGHAT and CDR2 is FQNNGV. DNA of the CDR3: TGTGCCAGCAGCTTAGGGCGGTTGAACTTCCCGTACAATGAGCAGTTCTTC. Its protein product is CASSLGRLNFPYNEQFF.

The rearrangement joins TRBV18 to TRBJ1-1, with 7 nucleotides matching TRBD1. The CDR3 is 13 residues long. Trimming cost V 8 bases and J 5 bases; bases outside gene matches: 8. CDR1 and CDR2 from the germline V gene are KGHSH and LQKENI. The CDR3 loop reads CASRGTERTEAFF. CDR3 DNA sequence: TGTGCCAGCCGCGGGACAGAGAGGACTGAAGCTTTCTTT. The full variable domain, its missing parts supplied by reference TRBV18 and TRBJ1-1, is NAGVMQNPRHLVRRRGQEARLRCSPMKGHSHVYWYRQLPEEGLKFMVYLQKENIIDESGMPKERFSAEFPKEGPSILRIQQVVRGDSAAYFCASRGTERTEAFFGQGTRLTVV.

This chain connects TRBV28 to TRBJ1-5; tentatively, D is TRBD1 (6 bases). The CDR3 contains 15 residues. Germline CDR1 and CDR2: MDHEN and SYDVKM. Trimming stripped 6 bases from V and 0 bases from J, with 12 bases between. DNA for the CDR3: TGTGCCAGCAGGGGACAAGGAATTAGCAATCAGCCCCAGCATTTT. It yields the protein CASRGQGISNQPQHF.

The chain couples TRBV6-2 or TRBV6-3 to TRBJ1-5; TRBD1 aligns across 7 bases. The ends lost 5 bases at V and 5 bases at J; junction bases unmatched: 3. CDR1 and CDR2 (germline): MNHEY, SVGEGT. The CDR3 is 13 residues long. In DNA form, the CDR3 reads TGTGCCAGCAGTATTGACAGGGATCAGCCCCAGCATTTT. It is translated as CASSIDRDQPQHF.

The V gene is TRBV7-8, the J gene TRBJ1-5, with TRBD1 as a possible D gene (5 bases). The V end lost 3 bases, the J end lost 4 bases, and 13 bases lay between the germline ends. CDR3 length equals 15 residues. Per the germline V gene, CDR1 is SGHVS and CDR2 is FQNEAQ. CDR3 in DNA: TGTGCCAGCAGCTTGGGGGGGGTGGGGAATCAGCCCCAGCATTTT. It yields the protein CASSLGGVGNQPQHF.

In DNA, the CDR3 is TGTGCCTGGACCCGAACTAGCGGGAGGGCCATAAAGACAGATACGCAGTATTTT. Its translation: CAWTRTSGRAIKTDTQYF. The chain carries TRBV30 and TRBJ2-3; TRBD2 matches 13 bases. V shed 4 bases and J 3 bases; nucleotides not matched to a gene: 13. From germline, CDR1 is GTSNPN and CDR2 SVGIG (reference sequence). The length of the CDR3 is 18 residues.

The chain employs TRBV29-1 and TRBJ2-1; the D gene is possibly TRBD2 (6 bases). Germline CDR1 and CDR2: SQVTM and ANQGSEA. The length of the CDR3 is 11 residues. The V and J ends lost 4 bases and 10 bases respectively, with 11 bases between them. The chain's CDR3 is CSVGGAGEQFF. For the CDR3, the DNA is TGCAGCGTTGGCGGGGCGGGCGAGCAGTTCTTC.

This clone was seen only a few times. This chain links TRBV3-1 (or the pseudogene TRBV3-2) with TRBJ1-1, with 8 nucleotides matching TRBD1. V gave up 4 bases and J gave up 0 bases; unmatched junction bases: 1. The CDR3 loop spans 14 amino acids. Germline CDR1 LGHDT, CDR2 YNNKEL (reference sequence). The CDR3 nucleotides are TGTGCCAGCAGCCGACAGGGGATGAACACTGAAGCTTTCTTT. This encodes CASSRQGMNTEAFF.

V and J are TRBV9 and TRBJ2-2; the match to TRBD2 covers 13 bases. Germline-derived CDR1 and CDR2 are SGDLS and YYNGEE. Trimming removed 4 bases from V and 4 bases from J; junction bases left unmatched: 7. CDR3 length: 17 amino acids. The CDR3 region is CASSPGTSGRVTGELFF. The CDR3 nucleotides are TGTGCCAGCAGCCCCGGTACTAGCGGGAGGGTCACCGGGGAGCTGTTTTTT.

J is TRBJ1-1 and V is TRBV7-9; 7 bases line up with TRBD1. The CDR3 runs to 16 residues. Germline V CDR1 and CDR2: SEHNR, FQNEAQ (reference sequence). V shed 7 bases and J 3 bases; nucleotides not matched to a gene: 14. CDR3 nucleotides: TGTGCCAGCACCCACTTAACTAATCAGGGGGACACTGAAGCTTTCTTT. Translation: CASTHLTNQGDTEAFF.

CDR3 DNA sequence: TGTGCCAGTAGTATAGGACAGGGAAACTCTGGGGCCAACGTCCTGACTTTC. Translated: CASSIGQGNSGANVLTF. This sequence joins TRBV19 and TRBJ2-6; 7 bases map to TRBD1. The CDR3 is 17 amino acids. CDR1 LNHDA and CDR2 SQIVND come from the germline V gene (reference sequence). The V segment lost 1 base and the J segment 0 bases; nucleotides outside the gene matches: 3.

The gene calls are TRBV4-3 and TRBJ2-7; the D gene is possibly TRBD2 (5 bases). Germline-derived CDR1 and CDR2 are LGHNA and YSLEER. CDR3 length: 15 residues. Trimming pared 2 bases from V and 4 bases from J, leaving 15 bases between. For the CDR3, the DNA is TGCGCCAGCAGCCAATCTAGAGGGTCTCCTTACGAGCAGTACTTC. The encoded protein is CASSQSRGSPYEQYF.

This chain links TRBV4-3 with TRBJ2-7; 7 nucleotides match TRBD2. Germline loops: CDR1 LGHNA, CDR2 YSLEER. This CDR3 has 14 residues. V lost 0 bases to trimming and J lost 4 bases; unmatched junction nucleotides: 3. The CDR3 loop is CASSQDFGRYEQYF. DNA of the CDR3: TGCGCCAGCAGCCAAGATTTCGGGAGGTACGAGCAGTACTTC.

The rearrangement links TRBV5-6 to TRBJ1-2; TRBD1 might be the D (6 bases). V was pared by 8 bases and J by 3 bases, with 17 bases between. The CDR3 spans 14 residues. Germline V gives CDR1 SGHDT, CDR2 YYEEEE. The CDR3 nucleotides are TGTGCCAGGAAGGGGGTCCGGGCTTACTATGGCTACACCTTC. This translates into CARKGVRAYYGYTF.

The chain combines TRBV29-1 with TRBJ1-3; TRBD1 might be the D (6 bases). Trimming cost V 2 bases and J 4 bases, with 12 bases left between them. The CDR3 contains 14 residues. In germline, CDR1 is SQVTM, CDR2 ANQGSEA. DNA for the CDR3: TGCAGCGTTGAACTTGGGGGCGTCGGAAACACCATATATTTT. As protein: CSVELGGVGNTIYF.

This chain links TRBV27 with TRBJ1-2; D not resolved. V was clipped by 0 bases and J by 3 bases, with 11 bases between them. The CDR3 is made up of 15 amino acids. Germline CDR1 MNHEY, CDR2 SMNVEV (reference sequence). CDR3 bases: TGTGCCAGCAGTTTATCTTGGGCGGGTTACTATGGCTACACCTTC. Its protein is CASSLSWAGYYGYTF.

This chain connects TRBV11-2 to TRBJ2-7, with a weak D call TRBD2 (5 bases). In germline, CDR1 is SGHAT, CDR2 FQNNGV. V was cut by 2 bases and J by 1 base, with 6 bases left in between. The CDR3 runs to 13 residues. The CDR3 nucleotides read TGTGCCAGCAGCTTAACTAGATCCTACGAGCAGTACTTC. Protein: CASSLTRSYEQYF.

V and J are TRBV20-1 and TRBJ1-1; perhaps TRBD1 as D (6 bases). Germline loops: CDR1 DFQATT, CDR2 SNEGSKA (reference sequence). V gave up 6 bases and J gave up 7 bases, with 12 bases separating them. The CDR3 consists of 11 residues. The CDR3 bases are TGCAGTGCCGGACAGACTCTTGAAGCTTTCTTT. It specifies CSAGQTLEAFF.

The gene calls are TRBV10-3 and TRBJ2-3; D is ambiguous. The CDR3 loop spans 14 amino acids. Germline V gene lookup returns CDR1 ENHRY and CDR2 SYGVKD. V lost 4 bases and J lost 1, with 9 bases in between. The CDR3 here is CAISGARGTDTQYF. The DNA for the CDR3 is TGTGCCATCAGTGGGGCCCGAGGCACAGATACGCAGTATTTT.

The rearrangement joins TRBV28 to TRBJ2-1, with 7 bases fitting TRBD2. V gave up 4 bases and J gave up 10 bases; unmatched junction bases: 13. Germline-derived CDR1 and CDR2 are MDHEN and SYDVKM. CDR3 size: 15 residues. DNA of the CDR3: TGTGCCAGCAGTTATGGGGGGGAGGGCCGCAGGGAGCAGTTCTTC. Its protein product is CASSYGGEGRREQFF. Full variable domain (outside the CDR3, taken from reference TRBV28 and TRBJ2-1): DVKVTQSSRYLVKRTGEKVFLECVQDMDHENMFWYRQDPGLGLRLIYFSYDVKMKEKGDIPEGYSVSREKKERFSLILESASTNQTSMYLCASSYGGEGRREQFFGPGTRLTVL.

This chain connects TRBV28 to TRBJ2-2, with TRBD2 identical over 12 bases. The CDR3 is made up of 14 amino acids. The germline V gene encodes CDR1 MDHEN and CDR2 SYDVKM. The CDR3 is CVTQTSGRTGELFF. The DNA of the CDR3 is TGTGTAACCCAGACTAGCGGGAGAACCGGGGAGCTGTTTTTT.

The rearrangement uses TRBV10-3 and TRBJ2-5, with a weak D call TRBD2 (5 bases). There are 15 residues in the CDR3. The germline V and J ends were trimmed by 0 bases and 4 bases, with 12 bases remaining between them. CDR1 is ENHRY and CDR2 is SYGVKD in the germline V gene. Here the CDR3 DNA reads TGTGCCATCAGTGAGTCGAAAGACTATCGAGAGACCCAGTACTTC. Protein product: CAISESKDYRETQYF.

In DNA form, the CDR3 reads TGTGCCAGCAGCGGATTAGCGGGGGTTGGCGGGGAGCTGTTTTTT. Its protein is CASSGLAGVGGELFF. V usage is TRBV7-2 and J usage is TRBJ2-2; 9 positions agree with TRBD2. The J segment lost 7 bases and the V segment lost 5 bases, leaving 8 bases of the junction unmatched. The CDR3 has 15 amino acids. CDR1 SGHTA and CDR2 FQGNSA come from the germline V gene.

The chain recombines TRBV19 with TRBJ1-2; 8 nucleotides agree with TRBD1. Trimming cost V 7 bases and J 5 bases; bases outside gene matches: 6. The CDR3 has 13 residues. The germline gives CDR1 LNHDA, CDR2 SQIVND (reference sequence). CDR3 sequence: CASKGQGGYGYTF. Here the CDR3 DNA reads TGTGCCAGTAAAGGACAGGGAGGTTATGGCTACACCTTC.